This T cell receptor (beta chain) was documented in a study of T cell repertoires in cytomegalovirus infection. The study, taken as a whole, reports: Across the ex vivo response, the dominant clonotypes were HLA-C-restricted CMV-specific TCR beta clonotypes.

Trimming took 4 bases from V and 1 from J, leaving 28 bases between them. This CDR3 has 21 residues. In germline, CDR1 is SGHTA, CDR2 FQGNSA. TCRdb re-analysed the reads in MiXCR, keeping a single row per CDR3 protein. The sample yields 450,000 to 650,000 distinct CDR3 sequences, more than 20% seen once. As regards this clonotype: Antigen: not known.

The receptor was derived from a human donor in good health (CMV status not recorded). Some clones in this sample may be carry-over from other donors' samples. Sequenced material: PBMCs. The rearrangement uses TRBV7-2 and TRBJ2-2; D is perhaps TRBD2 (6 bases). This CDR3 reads CASSSIPGDTADLGNTGELFF. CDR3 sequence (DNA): TGTGCCAGCAGCTCGATTCCGGGAGACACAGCCGACTTAGGGAACACCGGGGAGCTGTTTTTT.